Listed below are T cell receptor beta chains from one sample, sequenced in a study of blood T cell repertoires in COVID-19. Produced via immunoSEQ multiplex PCR; TCRdb's table is partial and in-frame only. Here the sample spans around 300,000 clones, about nine tenths being singletons. The sequencing input was peripheral blood. The receptors shown here come from a man between 18 and 35 years old with active or convalescent COVID-19. Both conserved end residues are part of each CDR3. D genes are given only for firm matches. Where a row states a size, it is once, few, many or the class of an expanded clone; other rows omit it.

abundance | j_gene | d_gene | v_gene | CDR3aa | CDR3nt
- | TRBJ2-7 | - | TRBV5-1 | CASSLFPQGGSSYEQYF | TGCGCCAGCAGCCTCTTCCCTCAGGGGGGAAGCTCCTACGAGCAGTACTTC
- | TRBJ1-1 | TRBD1 | TRBV3-1/TRBV3-2 | CASTDLRGQKNTEAFF | TGTGCCAGCACCGATCTCCGGGGACAGAAGAACACTGAAGCTTTCTTT
- | TRBJ2-1 | - | TRBV5-6 | CASSLIGSSYNEQFF | TGTGCCAGCAGCTTGATCGGTAGCTCCTACAATGAGCAGTTCTTC
few | TRBJ1-2 | - | TRBV7-8 | CASSSTLGYGYTF | TGTGCCAGCAGCTCGACATTAGGCTATGGCTACACCTTC
few | TRBJ2-1 | TRBD2 | TRBV7-2 | CASSLAGAGGPNEQFF | TGTGCCAGCAGCTTAGCTGGGGCGGGGGGGCCCAATGAGCAGTTCTTC
- | TRBJ1-1 | - | TRBV6-2/TRBV6-3 | CASSYGEMNTEAFF | TGTGCCAGCAGTTACGGGGAGATGAACACTGAAGCTTTCTTT
- | TRBJ2-6 | TRBD1 | TRBV18 | CASSPTGTGRSGANVLTF | TGTGCCAGCTCCCCGACCGGGACAGGGCGCTCTGGGGCCAACGTCCTGACTTTC
- | TRBJ1-2 | TRBD1 | TRBV28 | CASSLPQGDYGYTF | TGTGCCAGCAGTCTTCCCCAGGGGGACTATGGCTACACCTTC
- | TRBJ1-3 | - | TRBV6-5 | CASGTGQISGNTIYF | TGTGCCAGCGGGACCGGACAGATTTCTGGAAACACCATATATTTT
- | TRBJ2-1 | - | TRBV7-2 | CASRTLTGSSYNEQFF | TGTGCCAGCAGAACCCTGACCGGGAGCTCCTACAATGAGCAGTTCTTC
- | TRBJ1-4 | TRBD1 | TRBV5-1 | CASSLEWQGDGLFF | TGCGCCAGCAGCTTGGAGTGGCAGGGGGATGGACTGTTTTTT
- | TRBJ1-2 | TRBD1 | TRBV6-6 | CASTLQGDGYTF | TGTGCCAGCACTCTACAGGGGGATGGCTACACCTTC
- | TRBJ1-2 | TRBD1 | TRBV10-3 | CAITAGGVGYTF | TGTGCCATCACCGCAGGGGGCGTCGGCTACACCTTC
- | TRBJ2-7 | - | TRBV28 | CASSSHKGGGTYEQYF | TGTGCCAGCAGTTCCCACAAAGGGGGGGGGACCTACGAGCAGTACTTC
once | TRBJ2-7 | - | TRBV11-1 | CASSLALTLADYEQYF | TGTGCCAGCAGCTTAGCGCTTACCCTAGCAGACTACGAGCAGTACTTC
- | TRBJ2-5 | - | TRBV3-1/TRBV3-2 | CASSLGKTSTAPETQYF | TGTGCCAGCAGCCTGGGTAAGACCTCGACAGCGCCAGAGACCCAGTACTTC
- | TRBJ2-1 | - | TRBV29-1 | CSVEDKDHRSNEQFF | TGCAGCGTTGAAGATAAAGACCATCGGAGCAATGAGCAGTTCTTC
few | TRBJ2-7 | - | TRBV12-3/TRBV12-4 | CASSGRGGYEQYF | TGTGCCAGCAGTGGCCGCGGCGGCTACGAGCAGTACTTC
- | TRBJ1-1 | - | TRBV28 | CASSSAGPAGTEAFF | TGTGCCAGCAGTTCTGCTGGCCCCGCTGGCACTGAAGCTTTCTTT
once | TRBJ2-1 | - | TRBV5-1 | CASSLVTGDEQFF | TGCGCCAGCAGCTTGGTTACGGGGGACGAGCAGTTCTTC
- | TRBJ2-7 | TRBD2 | TRBV5-4 | CASSFRGAYEQYF | TGTGCCAGCAGCTTTCGGGGGGCCTACGAGCAGTACTTC
- | TRBJ1-1 | - | TRBV3-1/TRBV3-2 | CASTAGGFEAFF | TGTGCCAGCACCGCAGGAGGGTTTGAAGCTTTCTTT
- | TRBJ2-1 | TRBD2 | TRBV12-5 | CASGLVWWVSGGVREQFF | TGTGCTAGTGGTTTGGTATGGTGGGTTAGCGGGGGGGTGAGGGAGCAGTTCTTC
- | TRBJ1-2 | - | TRBV5-1 | CASSLDGSEGYTF | TGCGCCAGCAGCTTGGATGGATCGGAGGGCTACACCTTC
- | TRBJ2-6 | - | TRBV18 | CASSPQPGVSGANVLTF | TGTGCCAGCTCACCCCAACCCGGGGTCTCTGGGGCCAACGTCCTGACTTTC
few | TRBJ1-6 | - | TRBV5-1 | CASRTTGPNSPLHF | TGCGCCAGCAGAACGACAGGTCCAAATTCACCCCTCCACTTT
- | TRBJ1-1 | - | TRBV29-1 | CSVQQGGTEAFF | TGCAGCGTTCAGCAGGGCGGCACTGAAGCTTTCTTT
- | TRBJ2-1 | TRBD2 | TRBV6-6 | CASSYVSGRGNEQFF | TGTGCCAGCAGTTATGTTAGCGGGAGGGGGAATGAGCAGTTCTTC
- | TRBJ2-1 | - | TRBV10-1 | CASSESGQNNEQFF | TGCGCCAGCAGTGAGTCCGGACAAAACAATGAGCAGTTCTTC
- | TRBJ2-1 | TRBD2 | TRBV29-1 | CSVRSSGSPYPYNEQFF | TGCAGCGTTAGGTCTAGCGGGAGCCCCTACCCCTACAATGAGCAGTTCTTC
- | TRBJ2-1 | TRBD1 | TRBV11-2 | CASSSPDRVVNEQFF | TGTGCCAGCAGCTCTCCGGACAGGGTTGTGAATGAGCAGTTCTTC
- | TRBJ1-5 | TRBD1 | TRBV19 | CASAGTVGYDSNQPQHF | TGTGCCTCTGCTGGGACAGTGGGCTATGATAGCAATCAGCCCCAGCATTTT
- | TRBJ2-5 | TRBD2 | TRBV24-1 | CATSQGGLQETQYF | TGTGCCACCAGTCAGGGAGGGCTCCAAGAGACCCAGTACTTC
- | TRBJ2-7 | TRBD1 | TRBV5-6 | CASSLIGAGTGFYEQYF | TGTGCCAGCAGCTTGATCGGTGCCGGGACAGGGTTCTACGAGCAGTACTTC
- | TRBJ1-3 | - | TRBV25-1 | CASSELAGRGGDKNTIYF | TGTGCCAGCAGTGAACTGGCAGGACGAGGGGGGGATAAAAACACCATATATTTT
- | TRBJ2-7 | - | TRBV5-1 | CASSPPSSGKYEQYF | TGCGCCAGCAGCCCACCATCGTCCGGGAAATACGAGCAGTACTTC
- | TRBJ2-5 | TRBD1 | TRBV5-1 | CASNRQGQTQYF | TGCGCCAGCAACCGACAGGGACAGACCCAGTACTTC
- | TRBJ1-1 | - | TRBV6-4 | CASRKTGNTEAFF | TGTGCCAGCAGAAAGACAGGGAACACTGAAGCTTTCTTT
few | TRBJ2-1 | - | TRBV11-2 | CASSPRGYNEQFF | TGTGCCAGCAGCCCCCGGGGGTACAATGAGCAGTTCTTC
- | TRBJ1-1 | - | TRBV28 | CASSPIWTDEAFF | TGTGCCAGCAGCCCGATATGGACAGATGAAGCTTTCTTT
- | TRBJ1-1 | - | TRBV3-1/TRBV3-2 | CASSQAQDSVNTEAFF | TGTGCCAGCAGCCAAGCCCAGGACAGTGTTAACACTGAAGCTTTCTTT
- | TRBJ1-3 | - | TRBV10-3 | CAISGQIGTGNTIYF | TGTGCCATCAGCGGACAGATCGGGACTGGAAACACCATATATTTT
- | TRBJ2-3 | TRBD2 | TRBV27 | CASKPSGDSTDTQYF | TGTGCCAGCAAACCTAGCGGGGATAGCACAGATACGCAGTATTTT
- | TRBJ2-1 | TRBD2 | TRBV5-8 | CASSKAGLADRYNEQFF | TGTGCCAGCAGCAAGGCGGGACTAGCGGACCGATACAATGAGCAGTTCTTC
- | TRBJ1-1 | - | TRBV28 | CASSSRGLGTEAFF | TGTGCCAGCAGTTCCAGGGGTCTGGGCACTGAAGCTTTCTTT
- | TRBJ2-1 | TRBD2 | TRBV9 | CASSVLSGGNEQFF | TGTGCCAGCAGCGTCCTGTCGGGGGGTAATGAGCAGTTCTTC
- | TRBJ2-7 | TRBD1 | TRBV27 | CASSYGPQGPYEQYF | TGTGCCAGCAGTTACGGGCCACAGGGGCCCTACGAGCAGTACTTC
- | TRBJ1-2 | - | TRBV19 | CASSMRAGDYGYTF | TGTGCCAGTAGTATGAGGGCCGGTGACTATGGCTACACCTTC
- | TRBJ1-6 | - | TRBV5-5 | CASSWGDVGPLHF | TGTGCCAGCAGCTGGGGAGACGTAGGCCCCCTCCACTTT
- | TRBJ2-5 | TRBD1 | TRBV5-6 | CASSTGQARQETQYF | TGTGCCAGCAGCACCGGACAGGCTCGGCAAGAGACCCAGTACTTC